This TCR beta chain was sequenced for a study of post-analysis software for immune sequencing data. Study conclusions and caveats: Patients showed TRBV5-6, TRBV5-1 and TRBV20-1 among five TRBV segments more frequent than in controls.

Of note for this clonotype: Its specificity is not known.

CDR3 length: 15 amino acids. The germline CDR1 and CDR2 sequences are SQVTM and ANQGSEA. Trimming shortened V by 1 base and J by 8 bases, and 20 bases separated the two germline ends. Incorporated into the TCR beta cDNA libraries were unique molecular identifiers, which served to reduce PCR and sequencing biases. T cells numbering roughly 0.95 to 10 million yielded 450,000 to 600,000 cDNA molecules. TCRdb independently ran MiXCR on the PCR reads; one entry per CDR3 protein. This repertoire shows about 200,000 distinct CDR3 sequences, approximately 28% found once; its top ten account for approximately 3.6%.

The specimen was blood. The sequence was collected from a girl under 18 with multiple sclerosis. The rearrangement joins TRBV29-1 to TRBJ1-2, with a possible D match to TRBD1 (5 bases). CDR3 region: CSVEVAVAQAGGYTF. In DNA form, the CDR3 reads TGCAGCGTTGAAGTCGCTGTAGCACAGGCGGGGGGCTACACCTTC.